This TCR beta chain originates from a study of beta chain features in type 1 diabetes. For the study at large: Cells sorted and examined across all samples totaled approximately 100,000,000. Regarding the study as a whole: Moderate yet significant TCRB CDR3 shortening was seen in Type 1 diabetes patients in all four CD4+ subsets. PCR might favor shorter templates, equally in patients and controls.

The germline V gene has CDR1 SGHTA and CDR2 FQGNSA. This CDR3 region has 14 residues. The V segment lost 5 bases and the J segment 1 base; nucleotides outside the gene matches: 2. Sequencing targeted expressed TCRB transcripts, as all isolated RNA had been reverse transcribed. Sequencing was performed with immunoSEQ multiplex PCR; in TCRdb, only in-frame clones are kept and a portion is missing. The sample records hundreds of thousands of clones, over 10% being singletons. As regards this clone: Its antigen remains unidentified.

Sample: naive CD4+ T cells from blood. This rearrangement joins TRBV7-2 to TRBJ1-5, with 7 bases fitting TRBD1. The clonotype originates from a woman in her late teens or twenties with type 1 diabetes. CDR3 sequence: CASSRGQSNQPQHF. The DNA for the CDR3 is TGTGCCAGCAGCCGGGGACAGAGCAATCAGCCCCAGCATTTT.